Each of the 25 T cell receptor beta chains below was sequenced from the same sample in a study of CD8 T cells in ankylosing spondylitis. TCRdb analysed the 5' RACE reads with MiXCR anew, one entry per CDR3 protein. Of 150,000 to 200,000 distinct CDR3 sequences detected, more than 9% appear once; the ten largest clones hold 29%. What was sequenced was blood, either unsorted or a sorted T cell fraction (not recorded which). Receptors were obtained from a male donor with ankylosing spondylitis or in good health (not recorded which).

The rearrangement links TRBV7-9 to TRBJ1-6; TRBD1 agrees at 7 bases. CDR3 length: 14 residues. CDR1 is SEHNR, CDR2 FQNEAQ, per germline (reference sequence). V lost 5 bases and J lost 7; bases outside the gene matches: 5. The CDR3 bases are TGTGCCAGCAGCAGGACAGGTGGAAATTCACCCCTCCACTTT. This encodes CASSRTGGNSPLHF.

In its sample, this clonotype was seen many times. This chain uses TRBV11-2 with TRBJ1-5, with D unresolved. Deletions cut 8 bases from V and 3 bases from J, with 11 bases between. Looked up from germline, CDR1 is SGHAT and CDR2 is FQNNGV. There are 13 residues in the CDR3. CDR3 nucleotides: TGTGCCAGCGGCCAGACATACAATCAGCCCCAGCATTTT. This encodes CASGQTYNQPQHF.

This chain links TRBV7-8 with TRBJ2-7, with D perhaps TRBD2 (6 bases). Germline-derived CDR1 and CDR2 are SGHVS and FQNEAQ. Trimming took off 2 bases at V and 2 bases at J, with 10 bases between the two ends. CDR3 size: 14 residues. The CDR3 region is CASSLTGVAYEQYF. The CDR3 nucleotides are TGTGCCAGCAGCTTAACGGGGGTCGCCTACGAGCAGTACTTC.

Only a few counts were recorded for this clonotype. The chain recombines TRBV27 with TRBJ2-1; 8 bases are shared with TRBD1. This CDR3 spans 13 amino acids. Trimming took 5 bases from V and 7 from J; bases not matched to a gene: 4. Germline loops: CDR1 MNHEY, CDR2 SMNVEV (reference sequence). DNA of the CDR3: TGTGCCAGCAGTGGACAGGGCCATAATGAGCAGTTCTTC. Its translation: CASSGQGHNEQFF.

This clonotype was seen many times. The chain combines TRBV29-1 with TRBJ2-7; TRBD1 agrees at 9 bases. This CDR3 is 15 amino acids long. Germline V gene data show CDR1 as SQVTM and CDR2 as ANQGSEA. Trimming removed 4 bases from V and 0 bases from J; junction bases left unmatched: 7. CDR3 DNA sequence: TGCAGCGTTGCCGCGGGACAGGGTATCTCCTACGAGCAGTACTTC. Translating gives CSVAAGQGISYEQYF.

This clonotype was seen a handful of times. This may be a read error: a much more frequent sequence differs by one nucleotide. The chain employs TRBV20-1 and TRBJ2-3; 11 bases map to TRBD2. The length of the CDR3 is 16 residues. Germline V gene lookup returns CDR1 DFQATT and CDR2 SNEGSKA (reference sequence). This chain's CDR3 is CSASGLAGGWGDTPYF. CDR3 nucleotides: TGCAGTGCTAGCGGGCTAGCGGGGGGCTGGGGGGATACGCCGTATTTT.

Many counts were recorded for this clonotype. V usage is TRBV4-1 and J usage is TRBJ2-1, with D unclear. The CDR3 is made up of 19 amino acids. The V and J ends lost 4 bases and 0 bases respectively, with 22 bases between them. Germline V lookup: CDR1 MGHRA, CDR2 YSYEKL. The CDR3 DNA sequence: TGCGCCAGCAGCCCCCTACCCGGACGCACCCCCTCCTCCTACAATGAGCAGTTCTTC. This translates into CASSPLPGRTPSSYNEQFF.

This clonotype rates as medium-sized. The V gene is TRBV5-1, the J gene TRBJ1-2, with a tentative D call TRBD1 (5 bases). V lost 0 bases and J lost 4, with 10 bases in between. Germline CDR1 and CDR2: SGHRS and YFSETQ. The CDR3 is 14 amino acids. DNA for the CDR3: TGCGCCAGCAGCTTGGGGGGCCTAGGCTATGGCTACACCTTC. It translates to CASSLGGLGYGYTF.

This clonotype was seen at least ten times. V gene TRBV10-2 combines with J gene TRBJ1-2; no definite D call. Trimming stripped 2 bases from V and 9 bases from J, with 13 bases between. The germline V gene has CDR1 WSHSY and CDR2 SAAADI. The CDR3 has 13 amino acids. The CDR3 here is CASSEGSRYSYTF. The DNA of the CDR3 is TGCGCCAGCAGTGAGGGCTCCCGGTACAGCTACACCTTC.

This clonotype was counted many times. V usage is TRBV29-1 and J usage is TRBJ2-5; D may be TRBD1 (5 bases). The CDR3 is made up of 12 amino acids. The V gene lost 4 bases and the J gene lost 2 bases, with 8 bases spanning the gap. Germline CDR1 and CDR2: SQVTM and ANQGSEA. CDR3 loop: CSVAGQQETQYF. CDR3 bases: TGCAGCGTTGCCGGACAACAAGAGACCCAGTACTTC.

This rearrangement joins TRBV19 to TRBJ1-2; tentatively, D is TRBD1 (5 bases). Trimming took off 7 bases at V and 6 bases at J, with 18 bases between the two ends. Germline CDR1 LNHDA, CDR2 SQIVND (reference sequence). The CDR3 totals 14 residues. The CDR3 DNA is TGTGCCAGTACTATCGATTGGGGGAGGAATGGCTACACCTTC. Its translation: CASTIDWGRNGYTF. The full variable domain, its missing parts supplied by reference TRBV19 and TRBJ1-2, is DGGITQSPKYLFRKEGQNVTLSCEQNLNHDAMYWYRQDPGQGLRLIYYSQIVNDFQKGDIAEGYSVSREKKESFPLTVTSAQKNPTAFYLCASTIDWGRNGYTFGSGTRLTVV.

This clonotype has at least ten counts. The chain combines TRBV29-1 with TRBJ1-4; D may be TRBD1 (6 bases). This CDR3 contains 14 residues. V was cut by 4 bases and J by 5 bases, with 14 bases left in between. Per the germline V gene, CDR1 is SQVTM and CDR2 is ANQGSEA. The chain's CDR3 is CSVGARGSNEKLFF. CDR3 DNA: TGCAGCGTTGGGGCCAGGGGTTCCAATGAAAAACTGTTTTTT.

This clonotype was seen more than once but under ten times. The chain uses TRBV7-2 and TRBJ2-7; TRBD2 is a possible D gene (6 bases). V lost 4 bases to trimming and J lost 6 bases, with 16 bases between them. The CDR3 consists of 14 residues. Germline V CDR1 and CDR2: SGHTA, FQGNSA. The CDR3 DNA sequence: TGTGCCAGCAGCTGGAGGGCTAGGACTGGCGAGCAGTACTTC. Translating it yields CASSWRARTGEQYF. The full variable domain, completed using reference TRBV7-2 and TRBJ2-7, is GAGVSQSPSNKVTEKGKDVELRCDPISGHTALYWYRQSLGQGLEFLIYFQGNSAPDKSGLPSDRFSAERTGGSVSTLTIQRTQQEDSAVYLCASSWRARTGEQYFGPGTRLTVT.

This clonotype was seen at least ten times. This chain uses TRBV20-1 with TRBJ2-1, with TRBD2 matching over 10 bases. After removal of 6 bases from V and 4 bases from J, the junction contained 6 bases not matched to a gene. Germline-derived CDR1 and CDR2 are DFQATT and SNEGSKA (reference sequence). This CDR3 comprises 14 residues. The DNA for the CDR3 is TGCAGTGCCCTCGGGACTAGCGAGTACAATGAGCAGTTCTTC. Encoded protein: CSALGTSEYNEQFF.

At least ten counts were recorded for this clonotype. CDR3 loop: CASSANISPGNTIYF. Here the CDR3 DNA reads TGTGCCAGCAGCGCCAACATATCACCCGGAAACACCATATATTTT. The rearrangement links TRBV11-2 to TRBJ1-3, with D unresolved. Germline CDR1 SGHAT, CDR2 FQNNGV. V was shortened by 5 bases and J by 4 bases, with 15 bases between the two germline ends. The CDR3 is 15 amino acids. Supplemented by reference TRBV11-2 and TRBJ1-3, the full variable domain reads EAGVAQSPRYKIIEKRQSVAFWCNPISGHATLYWYQQILGQGPKLLIQFQNNGVVDDSQLPKDRFSAERLKGVDSTLKIQPAKLEDSAVYLCASSANISPGNTIYFGEGSWLTVV.

The genes are TRBV5-1 and TRBJ2-7; 7 bases align to TRBD2. Trimming removed 0 bases from V and 1 base from J; junction bases left unmatched: 1. This CDR3 contains 14 residues. CDR1 SGHRS and CDR2 YFSETQ come from the germline V gene. The CDR3 here is CASSLGEGSYEQYF. The CDR3 DNA reads TGCGCCAGCAGCTTGGGGGAGGGGTCCTACGAGCAGTACTTC.

V usage is TRBV6-4 and J usage is TRBJ2-3; 10 bases fit TRBD2. This CDR3 has 17 residues. Germline V lookup: CDR1 MRHNA, CDR2 SNTAGT. V lost 5 bases and J lost 4; bases outside the gene matches: 12. CDR3 nucleotides: TGTGCCAGCAGTCGGATATCTAGCGGGAGTGGGGCAGATACGCAGTATTTT. This codes for CASSRISSGSGADTQYF.

The table lists this clonotype with a few counts. V is TRBV12-3 or TRBV12-4 and J is TRBJ2-7, with 13 bases identical to TRBD2. The V gene end was trimmed by 5 bases and the J gene end by 3 bases; junction bases not matched to a gene: 4. The CDR3 consists of 15 residues. DNA for the CDR3: TGTGCCAGCAGTCCCAGGACTAGCGGGGGCTACGAGCAGTACTTC. Translating it yields CASSPRTSGGYEQYF.

The V and J genes are TRBV20-1 and TRBJ1-5; D is unclear. Germline CDR1 reads DFQATT; CDR2 reads SNEGSKA (reference sequence). Trimming removed 2 bases from V and 1 base from J, with 15 bases in between. The CDR3 is made up of 16 amino acids. Here the CDR3 reads CSARRRWRSSNQPQHF. The DNA for the CDR3 is TGCAGTGCTAGACGGCGGTGGCGGAGCAGCAATCAGCCCCAGCATTTT.

This clonotype was counted ten times or more. The V and J genes are TRBV2 and TRBJ2-7; D remains ambiguous. This CDR3 has 13 residues. CDR1 SNHLY and CDR2 FYNNEI come from the germline V gene. V was cut by 7 bases and J by 6 bases, with 16 bases left in between. CDR3 sequence (DNA): TGTGCCAGCACCTTGGGTGGGGTCAGCGAGCAGTACTTC. It yields the protein CASTLGGVSEQYF.

This clonotype was observed many times. The CDR3, as DNA: TGCGCCAGCAGCTCCCAGGGTGGCTCCTACGAGCAGTACTTC. This encodes CASSSQGGSYEQYF. The chain joins TRBV5-1 to TRBJ2-7; tentatively, D is TRBD1 (5 bases). This CDR3 is built from 14 residues. V lost 3 bases, J lost 0 bases, and 10 bases lay in between. Germline CDR1 SGHRS, CDR2 YFSETQ.

This clonotype has ten or more counts. This chain joins TRBV20-1 and TRBJ1-1; D might be TRBD1 (5 bases). The CDR3 consists of 15 residues. Trimming pared 6 bases from V and 3 bases from J, leaving 20 bases between. Germline V CDR1 and CDR2: DFQATT, SNEGSKA (reference sequence). The CDR3 loop reads CSASGIGGVDTEAFF. CDR3 coding DNA: TGCAGTGCCTCCGGGATCGGGGGAGTGGACACTGAAGCTTTCTTT.

This clonotype was recorded many times. This chain uses TRBV27 with TRBJ2-2; no clear D gene. V lost 6 bases and J 4 bases, leaving 18 bases between the germline ends. CDR1 is MNHEY, CDR2 SMNVEV, per germline (reference sequence). The CDR3 covers 16 residues. This CDR3 reads CASSGRLPASTGELFF. CDR3 coding DNA: TGTGCCAGCAGCGGACGCTTACCGGCTAGCACCGGGGAGCTGTTTTTT.

Of note for this clonotype: With a much larger clone just one base away, this may be a read error. The J gene is TRBJ1-1, the V gene TRBV11-2; D is unresolved. Germline CDR1 is SGHAT and CDR2 is FQNNGV. This CDR3 has 15 amino acids. The CDR3, as DNA: TGTGCCAGCAGCTTAGCCGGAGGAAGTTCTGGTGAAGCTTCCTTT. Protein sequence: CASSLAGGSSGEASF.

This clonotype was seen only a few times. This sequence joins TRBV4-3 and TRBJ1-1, with D possibly being TRBD1 (5 bases). Between the trimmed V and J ends, which lost 0 bases and 0 bases, there was a span of 8 bases. This CDR3 is built from 15 residues. The V gene's germline CDR1 is LGHNA and CDR2 YSLEER. The CDR3 DNA follows: TGCGCCAGCAGCCAAGATTGGGGGTTGAACACTGAAGCTTTCTTT. Translated, it gives CASSQDWGLNTEAFF.